Below are 10 T cell receptor beta chains sequenced from a single sample in a study of identical twins. TCRdb recomputed calls from the 5' RACE reads with MiXCR, one row per CDR3 protein. There are some 500,000 distinct CDR3 sequences in the sample; approximately 22% occur only once, and approximately 0.95% lies in the top ten. The data also belong to a second study, concerning T cells expressing NK-cell markers.

Sequenced: CD4+ T cells sorted from blood. Source of these receptors: a woman aged 18-35 years in good health.

This clonotype was observed a few times. The genes are TRBV4-3 and TRBJ2-7; possibly TRBD2 for D (5 bases). Germline CDR1 is LGHNA and CDR2 is YSLEER. Trimming pared 0 bases from V and 8 bases from J, leaving 11 bases between. The CDR3 consists of 13 residues. CDR3 in DNA: TGCGCCAGCAGCCAAGAACCGGGAAGCCAGCAGTACTTC. As protein: CASSQEPGSQQYF.

The chain carries TRBV5-1 and TRBJ2-6; D not resolved. Trimming stripped 0 bases from V and 0 bases from J, with 7 bases between. The CDR3 sequence is 16 residues long. Germline lookup yields CDR1 SGHRS and CDR2 YFSETQ. This CDR3 reads CASSLAVSSGANVLTF. CDR3 in DNA: TGCGCCAGCAGCTTGGCCGTGAGCTCTGGGGCCAACGTCCTGACTTTC.

The chain couples TRBV6-5 to TRBJ2-6; D unclear. V was clipped by 4 bases and J by 4 bases, with 11 bases between them. Germline V CDR1 and CDR2: MNHEY, SVGAGI. The CDR3 consists of 15 residues. CDR3 in DNA: TGTGCCAGCAGTTCGGACCCCGGGGGGGCCAACGTCCTGACTTTC. Amino acid sequence: CASSSDPGGANVLTF.

The count of this clonotype is one. V is TRBV20-1 and J is TRBJ2-5; 8 bases line up with TRBD2. Per germline, CDR1 DFQATT and CDR2 SNEGSKA (reference sequence). The ends lost 4 bases at V and 5 bases at J; junction bases unmatched: 9. The CDR3 runs 14 residues. The CDR3 protein is CSATIAGPGETQYF. CDR3 in DNA: TGCAGTGCTACAATAGCGGGACCTGGGGAGACCCAGTACTTC.

Details on this clonotype: The junction departs from the called germline gene at one end, perhaps through a read error. J is TRBJ2-3 and V is TRBV20-1, with 8 bases identical to TRBD1. The CDR3 is made up of 15 amino acids. Germline lookup yields CDR1 DFQATT and CDR2 SNEGSKA (reference sequence). The CDR3 protein is CCAGDTGGSTDTQYF. CDR3 DNA: TGCTGTGCCGGGGACACAGGGGGTAGCACAGATACGCAGTATTTT.

The chain has TRBV7-8 and TRBJ1-5, with D possibly TRBD1 on 6 matching bases. Trimming removed 4 bases from V and 4 bases from J, with 11 bases in between. The CDR3 loop spans 14 amino acids. From germline, CDR1 is SGHVS and CDR2 FQNEAQ. The CDR3 sequence: CASSSQRGNQPQHF. The CDR3 bases are TGTGCCAGCAGCTCCCAGAGGGGGAATCAGCCCCAGCATTTT.

This clonotype was recorded only once. The chain recombines TRBV3-1 with TRBJ2-5, with D unclear. CDR3 size: 15 residues. Germline CDR1 is LGHDT and CDR2 is YNNKEL (reference sequence). V was shortened by 3 bases and J by 5 bases, with 16 bases between the two germline ends. The DNA of the CDR3 is TGTGCCAGCAGCCAGCCCCCGCTTCACCGGGAGACCCAGTACTTC. Translating it yields CASSQPPLHRETQYF.

The chain has TRBV29-1 and TRBJ1-1; a possible D gene is TRBD1 (5 bases). Trimming removed 3 bases at V and 4 bases at J, with 18 bases between. Germline assignment: CDR1 SQVTM and CDR2 ANQGSEA. The CDR3 is 15 residues long. The CDR3 coding sequence is TGCAGCGTTGATAAGTACGGCGGTGGGGGCACTGAAGCTTTCTTT. Translated: CSVDKYGGGGTEAFF.

This clonotype was counted between two and nine times. V usage is TRBV12-3 or TRBV12-4 and J usage is TRBJ1-4; possible D gene TRBD1, 6 bases. The length of the CDR3 is 16 residues. V lost 7 bases and J lost 0, with 15 bases in between. The CDR3 nucleotides are TGTGCCAGCACTCGGACAGTAGTTGCAACTAATGAAAAACTGTTTTTT. Amino acid sequence: CASTRTVVATNEKLFF.

At least ten counts were recorded for this clonotype. The chain combines TRBV12-3 or TRBV12-4 with TRBJ2-2, with D hard to call. The CDR3 contains 13 residues. V was shortened by 8 bases and J by 1 base, with 8 bases between the two germline ends. The CDR3 nucleotides read TGTGCCAGCCAGAGAGGGAACACCGGGGAGCTGTTTTTT. Translation gives CASQRGNTGELFF.